Listed here are 23 T cell receptor beta chains from one sample, sequenced in a study of chemoradiotherapy in HPV16-positive cancers. Some clones are missing from TCRdb's copy, which holds only in-frame ones; the method was immunoSEQ multiplex PCR. The table has roughly 23,000 clones, approximately 90% seen once; the top ten hold just under 6%. The source was blood, collected from a patient who underwent chemoradiotherapy. The origin of the receptors is a human donor with HPV-associated anogenital cancer.

The chain employs TRBV5-5 and TRBJ2-2; tentatively, D is TRBD1 or TRBD2 (5 bases each). The CDR3 has 15 amino acids. Germline V gene sequence: CDR1 SGHKS, CDR2 YYEKEE (reference sequence). Trimming pared 5 bases from V and 4 bases from J, leaving 15 bases between. The CDR3 sequence is CASSYSGTPTGELFF. The CDR3 coding sequence is TGTGCCAGCAGTTACTCCGGGACGCCCACCGGGGAGCTGTTTTTT.

The chain couples TRBV27 to TRBJ1-2, with D tentatively TRBD1 (5 bases). The ends were cut back, 3 bases at V and 8 bases at J, with 13 bases in the middle. The germline V gene encodes CDR1 MNHEY and CDR2 SMNVEV (reference sequence). This CDR3 spans 13 amino acids. In DNA form, the CDR3 reads TGTGCCAGCAGTTTTAGGGGAGTGGGAGGCTACACCTTC. Its protein is CASSFRGVGGYTF.

The genes are TRBV6-6 and TRBJ2-7, with a weak D call TRBD1 (5 bases). CDR1 is MNHNY and CDR2 is SVGAGI in the germline V gene (reference sequence). The V end lost 6 bases, the J end lost 5 bases, and 14 bases lay between the germline ends. This CDR3 is built from 13 residues. The CDR3 DNA reads TGTGCCAGCAGGGGCAGGGTAAACCACGAGCAGTACTTC. Translating it yields CASRGRVNHEQYF.

The V gene is TRBV19, the J gene TRBJ1-5; 10 bases fit TRBD1. The CDR3 has 16 amino acids. Trimming at V came to 6 bases and at J to 7 bases, leaving 12 bases not matched to a gene. CDR1 is LNHDA, CDR2 SQIVND, per germline (reference sequence). CDR3 in DNA: TGTGCCAGTAGCACTAGGACAGGGGGTCAAAGACAGCCCCAGCATTTT. Translation: CASSTRTGGQRQPQHF. Based on the CDR3 plus reference TRBV19 and TRBJ1-5, the full variable domain is DGGITQSPKYLFRKEGQNVTLSCEQNLNHDAMYWYRQDPGQGLRLIYYSQIVNDFQKGDIAEGYSVSREKKESFPLTVTSAQKNPTAFYLCASSTRTGGQRQPQHFGDGTRLSIL.

The chain combines TRBV5-5 with TRBJ1-1; D gene ambiguous. Germline V lookup: CDR1 SGHKS, CDR2 YYEKEE (reference sequence). This CDR3 region has 13 residues. Between the trimmed V and J ends, which lost 0 bases and 4 bases, there was a span of 7 bases. The CDR3 coding sequence is TGTGCCAGCAGCTTGGGGGCGGGCACTGAAGCTTTCTTT. Amino acid sequence: CASSLGAGTEAFF.

The chain joins TRBV29-1 to TRBJ2-5; TRBD1 matches at 10 bases. The CDR3 extends over 14 amino acids. V lost 5 bases, J lost 4 bases, and 7 bases stayed unmatched. CDR1 and CDR2 (germline): SQVTM, ANQGSEA. CDR3 sequence: CSVRQGAGGETQYF. The CDR3 DNA sequence: TGCAGCGTTCGACAGGGGGCGGGAGGAGAGACCCAGTACTTC.

The V call is TRBV15, the J call TRBJ1-5; D unclear. Trimming pared 2 bases from V and 3 bases from J, leaving 11 bases between. Germline CDR1 and CDR2: LNHNV and YYDKDF (reference sequence). CDR3 length equals 15 residues. The CDR3 DNA follows: TGTGCCACCAGCAGATCCGCCAGGTTCAATCAGCCCCAGCATTTT. Protein: CATSRSARFNQPQHF.

The gene calls are TRBV4-2 and TRBJ1-1; 8 bases agree with TRBD1. CDR3 length equals 16 residues. Trimming cost V 2 bases and J 4 bases; bases outside gene matches: 9. The V gene's germline CDR1 is LGHNA and CDR2 YNFKEQ. The CDR3 protein is CASSQSLRDRLTEAFF. The CDR3 DNA sequence: TGTGCCAGCAGCCAATCTCTGAGGGACAGGCTCACTGAAGCTTTCTTT.

CDR3 protein: CASRMSMRGSQPQHF. DNA of the CDR3: TGTGCCAGCCGGATGTCCATGCGGGGTAGTCAGCCCCAGCATTTT. The chain employs TRBV2 and TRBJ1-5; D is unclear. Germline-derived CDR1 and CDR2 are SNHLY and FYNNEI. The ends were cut back, 8 bases at V and 6 bases at J, with 20 bases in the middle. This CDR3 contains 15 residues.

The count of this clone is one. The chain is built from TRBV19 and TRBJ2-7; D possibly corresponds to TRBD1 (5 bases). Per the germline V gene, CDR1 is LNHDA and CDR2 is SQIVND (reference sequence). CDR3 length: 14 amino acids. V lost 5 bases and J lost 0, with 11 bases in between. CDR3 DNA: TGTGCCAGTAGTCCCCGACAGAGCTCCTACGAGCAGTACTTC. Translating gives CASSPRQSSYEQYF.

The rearrangement uses TRBV29-1 and TRBJ2-1; perhaps TRBD2 as D (6 bases). V shed 7 bases and J shed 6 bases, with 19 bases lying between them. The CDR3 has 14 residues. The germline gives CDR1 SQVTM, CDR2 ANQGSEA. The chain's CDR3 is CSAPRGSRSNEQFF. The CDR3 DNA reads TGCAGCGCCCCCCGGGGGAGTCGGTCCAATGAGCAGTTCTTC.

The gene calls are TRBV4-2 and TRBJ2-1; D is possibly TRBD2 (5 bases). The CDR3 extends over 14 amino acids. V gave up 1 base and J gave up 7 bases, with 11 bases separating them. Germline V gene lookup returns CDR1 LGHNA and CDR2 YNFKEQ. The CDR3 bases are TGTGCCAGCAGCCAAGCGGCTAGCAGAAATGAGCAGTTCTTC. Its protein product is CASSQAASRNEQFF.

The chain combines TRBV6-5 with TRBJ2-7, with TRBD2 identical over 8 bases. The germline V gene has CDR1 MNHEY and CDR2 SVGAGI. With 4 bases clipped from V and 2 bases from J, the junction kept 10 bases outside the gene matches. The CDR3 covers 16 residues. Here the CDR3 reads CASSSLRLARTYEQYF. The DNA for the CDR3 is TGTGCCAGCAGTTCACTCCGACTAGCGAGAACCTACGAGCAGTACTTC.

The chain joins TRBV10-3 to TRBJ1-1, with 10 bases matching TRBD1. The CDR3 is 16 residues long. The V and J ends lost 6 bases and 4 bases, in that order; junction bases with no gene match: 11. Germline V CDR1 and CDR2: ENHRY, SYGVKD. The CDR3 bases are TGTGCCATCAGCGGGACAGGGGTATTAATGGGCACTGAAGCTTTCTTT. Translating it yields CAISGTGVLMGTEAFF.

The chain couples TRBV5-1 to TRBJ2-5, with TRBD2 matching over 14 bases. With the DNA end fitting TRBJ2-7 better, the J assignment may be wrong. The CDR3 covers 15 residues. Per the germline V gene, CDR1 is SGHRS and CDR2 is YFSETQ. CDR3 loop: CASSQGTSGGYEQYF. The DNA for the CDR3 is TGCGCCAGCAGCCAGGGGACTAGCGGGGGTTACGAGCAGTACTTC.

This clone was seen just once. The V gene is TRBV18, the J gene TRBJ1-3, with TRBD1 as a possible D gene (6 bases). CDR1 and CDR2 from the germline V gene are KGHSH and LQKENI. Trimming stripped 3 bases from V and 1 base from J, with 16 bases between. The CDR3 length is 17 residues. CDR3 sequence reads: CASSPLQGESSGNTIYF. The CDR3 bases are TGTGCCAGCTCACCTCTACAGGGCGAGTCTTCTGGAAACACCATATATTTT. Variable domain in full (rest from reference TRBV18 and TRBJ1-3): NAGVMQNPRHLVRRRGQEARLRCSPMKGHSHVYWYRQLPEEGLKFMVYLQKENIIDESGMPKERFSAEFPKEGPSILRIQQVVRGDSAAYFCASSPLQGESSGNTIYFGEGSWLTVV.

The rearrangement uses TRBV27 and TRBJ2-7, with D possibly matching TRBD1 (5 bases). The germline V gene encodes CDR1 MNHEY and CDR2 SMNVEV (reference sequence). The V end was cut by 5 bases, the J end by 2 bases, with 10 bases between. The CDR3 is 13 amino acids. The CDR3 loop reads CASSPGSPYEQYV. Here the CDR3 DNA reads TGTGCCAGCAGTCCAGGGTCCCCCTACGAGCAGTACGTC.

The chain has TRBV30 and TRBJ2-3; D call uncertain. Trimming stripped 1 base from V and 2 bases from J, with 7 bases between. This CDR3 spans 13 amino acids. Per the germline V gene, CDR1 is GTSNPN and CDR2 is SVGIG (reference sequence). CDR3 sequence (DNA): TGTGCCTGGAGTGAAATGAACACAGATACGCAGTATTTT. Translating gives CAWSEMNTDTQYF.

This CDR3 is CASSPSPRLVYGYTF. The CDR3 nucleotides are TGTGCCAGTAGTCCCTCCCCCAGACTGGTCTATGGCTACACCTTC. V usage is TRBV19 and J usage is TRBJ1-2; D is unresolved. Germline CDR1 and CDR2: LNHDA and SQIVND (reference sequence). Trimming took off 5 bases at V and 4 bases at J, with 17 bases between the two ends. The CDR3 has 15 amino acids.

The chain employs TRBV28 and TRBJ2-3; 15 nucleotides align to TRBD2. The CDR3 is made up of 14 amino acids. With V trimmed by 5 bases and J by 11 bases, 5 bases remained unmatched. The germline V gene has CDR1 MDHEN and CDR2 SYDVKM. CDR3 nucleotides: TGTGCCAGCAGTCGGACTAGCGGGGGGGCGGGGCAGTATTTT. Amino acid sequence: CASSRTSGGAGQYF.

The chain combines TRBV6-1 with TRBJ2-1; possible D gene TRBD2, 6 bases. The CDR3 spans 15 residues. CDR1 is MNHNS and CDR2 is SASEGT in the germline V gene. Trimming shortened V by 3 bases and J by 4 bases, and 13 bases separated the two germline ends. CDR3 sequence (DNA): TGTGCCAGCAGTGATGGCGGGACGGTGTACAATGAGCAGTTCTTC. This codes for CASSDGGTVYNEQFF.

This clone appeared a single time. The gene calls are TRBV29-1 and TRBJ1-5; D not certain. The V gene lost 3 bases and the J gene lost 11 bases, with 11 bases spanning the gap. Germline-derived CDR1 and CDR2 are SQVTM and ANQGSEA. The CDR3 is made up of 11 amino acids. CDR3 protein: CSVDSGSAQHF. Written as DNA, the CDR3 is TGCAGCGTTGACTCCGGGTCGGCCCAGCATTTT.

This rearrangement joins TRBV29-1 to TRBJ2-1; D gene uncertain. V dropped 7 bases and J dropped 4 bases, with 11 bases sitting between them. The germline V gene encodes CDR1 SQVTM and CDR2 ANQGSEA. The length of the CDR3 is 12 residues. CDR3 in amino acids: CSGQAQYNEQFF. The CDR3 nucleotides read TGCAGCGGGCAGGCCCAGTACAATGAGCAGTTCTTC.